The 14 T cell receptor beta chains reported below all come from one sample, sequenced in a study of shared clonotypes between healthy human individuals. TCRdb's table, derived via immunoSEQ multiplex PCR, lists solely in-frame clones and lacks some. Of about 1.1 million clones listed, approximately 78% are singletons. The source material was memory CD4+ T cells from PBMCs. Documented subset: CD45RA-negative fraction. These receptors all come from a man younger than 30 in good health. Some clones in this sample may be carry-over from other donors' samples.

CDR3 region: CASSHREAVHGYTF. As DNA, the CDR3 is TGTGCCAGCTCACACAGGGAGGCGGTGCATGGCTACACCTTC. J is TRBJ1-2 and V is TRBV18; weak D call: TRBD1 (6 bases). Deletions cut 4 bases from V and 6 bases from J, with 15 bases between. The CDR3 has 14 amino acids. CDR1 and CDR2 (germline): KGHSH, LQKENI.

V usage is TRBV18 and J usage is TRBJ1-4; D may be TRBD1 (5 bases). Trimming left V 0 bases short and J 0 bases short, with 8 bases between. Germline values: CDR1 KGHSH, CDR2 LQKENI. This CDR3 is 16 amino acids long. The chain's CDR3 is CASSPPVGATNEKLFF. DNA for the CDR3: TGTGCCAGCTCACCACCGGTGGGGGCAACTAATGAAAAACTGTTTTTT.

This chain links TRBV19 with TRBJ1-5; unclear D gene. This CDR3 is built from 14 residues. V gave up 6 bases and J gave up 1 base, with 10 bases separating them. Germline CDR1 LNHDA, CDR2 SQIVND (reference sequence). The CDR3 region has the DNA TGTGCCAGTAGACCCGTCGGGAGCAATCAGCCCCAGCATTTT. Its protein product is CASRPVGSNQPQHF.

The chain uses TRBV5-4 and TRBJ1-2, with D perhaps TRBD1 (5 bases). The CDR3 spans 15 residues. Trimming removed 2 bases at V and 7 bases at J, with 18 bases between. Germline CDR1 is SGHNT and CDR2 is YYREEE (reference sequence). The CDR3 DNA follows: TGTGCCAGCAGCTTCCGATGGGGGGACTTGGGTGGCTACACCTTC. Encoded protein: CASSFRWGDLGGYTF. The whole variable domain, filled in from reference TRBV5-4 and TRBJ1-2, reads ETGVTQSPTHLIKTRGQQVTLRCSSQSGHNTVSWYQQALGQGPQFIFQYYREEENGRGNFPPRFSGLQFPNYSSELNVNALELDDSALYLCASSFRWGDLGGYTFGSGTRLTVV.

The chain recombines TRBV11-2 with TRBJ2-5, with 11 positions matching TRBD1. CDR1 is SGHAT and CDR2 is FQNNGV in the germline V gene. The CDR3 is 15 amino acids. The junction had 5 bases not matched to a gene; V was cut back by 4 bases and J by 4 bases. CDR3 sequence reads: CASSSRTGGAETQYF. Here the CDR3 DNA reads TGTGCCAGCAGCTCCAGGACAGGGGGCGCAGAGACCCAGTACTTC.

The gene calls are TRBV11-2 and TRBJ2-2; the D is unclear. Trimming pared 2 bases from V and 7 bases from J, leaving 11 bases between. CDR1 is SGHAT and CDR2 is FQNNGV in the germline V gene. The CDR3 length is 14 residues. The CDR3 sequence: CASSLISPSGELFF. The CDR3 DNA reads as TGTGCCAGCAGCTTAATCTCCCCGAGCGGGGAGCTGTTTTTT.

With regard to this clone: The sample contains more than one DNA sequence encoding this CDR3. V is TRBV29-1 and J is TRBJ1-2, with 11 bases that match TRBD1. The CDR3 has 13 amino acids. Germline CDR1 is SQVTM and CDR2 is ANQGSEA. V was pared by 5 bases and J by 8 bases, with 7 bases of the junction left unmatched. The CDR3 loop is CSVSTGTGGGYTF. DNA of the CDR3: TGCAGCGTTTCCACCGGGACAGGGGGGGGCTACACCTTC.

The sample holds one count of this clone. The chain uses TRBV5-1 and TRBJ1-1; D not resolved. This CDR3 region has 12 residues. V shed 1 base and J shed 7 bases, with 8 bases lying between them. Germline values: CDR1 SGHRS, CDR2 YFSETQ. The CDR3 sequence: CASSLIGGEAFF. The CDR3 nucleotides are TGCGCCAGCAGCTTGATCGGCGGTGAAGCTTTCTTT.

This clone was counted only a few times. CDR3 coding DNA: TGCGCCAGCAGCTACGGGACCAAGGGGACCTACGAGCAGTACTTC. It encodes CASSYGTKGTYEQYF. The chain joins TRBV5-1 to TRBJ2-7, with D perhaps given as TRBD1 or TRBD2 (5 bases each). The V gene's germline CDR1 is SGHRS and CDR2 YFSETQ. Trimming took 3 bases from V and 2 from J, leaving 15 bases between them. The CDR3 consists of 15 residues.

V and J are TRBV19 and TRBJ1-2; TRBD1 might be the D (6 bases). CDR1 and CDR2 (germline): LNHDA, SQIVND (reference sequence). V lost 3 bases, J lost 3 bases, and 17 bases lay in between. The CDR3 runs to 16 residues. The CDR3 coding sequence is TGTGCCAGTAGTATTCCGGACCCTAAGGGGGACTATGGCTACACCTTC. Residues: CASSIPDPKGDYGYTF.

This clone was counted a single time. Other DNA sequences in this specimen translate into the identical CDR3. V is TRBV30 and J is TRBJ2-5; tentatively, D is TRBD2 (6 bases). V gave up 4 bases and J gave up 5 bases, with 8 bases separating them. CDR1 GTSNPN and CDR2 SVGIG come from the germline V gene (reference sequence). There are 11 residues in the CDR3. CDR3 DNA sequence: TGTGCCTGGACCGGAGGGGAGACCCAGTACTTC. Translated: CAWTGGETQYF. Together with reference TRBV30 and TRBJ2-5, the CDR3 gives the full variable domain: SQTIHQWPATLVQPVGSPLSLECTVEGTSNPNLYWYRQAAGRGLQLLFYSVGIGQISSEVPQNLSASRPQDRQFILSSKKLLLSDSGFYLCAWTGGETQYFGPGTRLLVL.

This chain links TRBV7-6 with TRBJ1-1; no clear D gene. Per germline, CDR1 SGHVS and CDR2 FNYEAQ. The ends were cut back, 1 base at V and 0 bases at J, with 9 bases in the middle. The length of the CDR3 is 15 residues. CDR3 nucleotides: TGTGCCAGCAGCTTAGGGGCCAGAGTGAACACTGAAGCTTTCTTT. Translation gives CASSLGARVNTEAFF.

This rearrangement joins TRBV19 to TRBJ1-1; D remains ambiguous. Germline V lookup: CDR1 LNHDA, CDR2 SQIVND (reference sequence). There are 15 residues in the CDR3. V lost 3 bases and J lost 3, with 14 bases in between. The CDR3 nucleotides read TGTGCCAGTAGTATCCAGGAATTATCGGACACTGAAGCTTTCTTT. This translates into CASSIQELSDTEAFF.

This clone was counted only a few times. This chain joins TRBV28 and TRBJ1-1; possibly TRBD1 for D (5 bases). The V end lost 2 bases, the J end lost 4 bases, and 11 bases lay between the germline ends. This CDR3 spans 14 amino acids. Germline CDR1 and CDR2: MDHEN and SYDVKM. In nucleotides, the CDR3 is TGTGCCAGCAGTTTAAAGGGGAGACTCACTGAAGCTTTCTTT. Translated: CASSLKGRLTEAFF.